Only one count was recorded for the clone carrying this T cell receptor beta chain. The antigen is undetermined. Noted time point: after neoadjuvant nivolumab, at surgical resection. The patients had HPV-negative, locally advanced oral cavity squamous cell carcinoma. PBMCs were not maintained or expanded in culture before analysis. This entry is derived from a study of neoadjuvant anti-PD-1 for oral cavity cancer. Study findings and constraints: Non-responders to neoadjuvant nivolumab had significantly more clonal PBMC T cells than responders.

The CDR3 is 14 residues long. The J segment lost 0 bases and the V segment lost 4 bases, leaving 3 bases of the junction unmatched. Germline loops: CDR1 SGHRS, CDR2 YFSETQ. Only in-frame clones appear in the TCRdb table, and some are missing; sequencing was by immunoSEQ multiplex PCR. The sample comprises 73,000 or so clones, 70% to 90% of which are singletons, and about 3.7% rests with the top ten. The chain has TRBV5-1 and TRBJ2-7; 8 positions match TRBD1. The sample in question was PBMCs, obtained after nivolumab (anti-PD-1) treatment. The receptor comes from a person aged 35-79 years with oral cavity squamous cell carcinoma. The CDR3 protein is CASSPTGGSYEQYF. CDR3 nucleotides: TGCGCCAGCAGCCCCACAGGGGGCTCCTACGAGCAGTACTTC.